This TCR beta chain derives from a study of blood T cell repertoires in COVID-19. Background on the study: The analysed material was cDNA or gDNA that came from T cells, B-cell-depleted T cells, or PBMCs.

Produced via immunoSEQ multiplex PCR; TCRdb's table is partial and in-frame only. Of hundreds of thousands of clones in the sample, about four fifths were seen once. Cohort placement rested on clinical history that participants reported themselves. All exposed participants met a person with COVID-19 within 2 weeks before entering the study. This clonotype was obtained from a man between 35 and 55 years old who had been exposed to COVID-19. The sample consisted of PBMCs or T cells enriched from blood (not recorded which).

The CDR3 region has the DNA TGTGCCAGTAGTATATGGGGTCTAGCGGGCTACAATGAGCAGTTCTTC. Residues: CASSIWGLAGYNEQFF. J is TRBJ2-1 and V is TRBV19; 8 bases match TRBD2. The CDR3 totals 16 residues. Looked up from germline, CDR1 is LNHDA and CDR2 is SQIVND (reference sequence). Losses at the gene ends were 2 bases for V and 3 bases for J; bases not matched to a gene: 6.